This TCR beta chain was found in a study of cytomegalovirus exposure and HLA in healthy donors. CDR1 SGHTA and CDR2 FQGNSA come from the germline V gene. V lost 2 bases, J lost 8 bases, and 18 bases lay in between. The CDR3 length is 15 residues. Study findings and constraints: Available immune exposure information was restricted to CMV serostatus only. Apparent HLA restriction characterized most CMV-associated TCR beta chains in a later analysis. Analysis was carried out at a later point, and it linked a missense DCLRE1C variant to TCR beta V- and J-gene trimming.

Primers included in the PCR were 60 Vbeta and 13 Jbeta primers. As handled by the study authors: The count from a later analysis was about 80 million unique TCR beta chains, around 11 million of them shared. Generated by immunoSEQ multiplex PCR, the TCRdb table keeps only in-frame clones and is missing some. That table furnishes V, J and clone size, whereas the DNA furnished D and trimming. The sample contains 150,000 or so clones, over 65% of which appear only once. Regarding this clone: What it binds is not known.

The chain links TRBV7-2 to TRBJ1-2; perhaps TRBD1 as D (6 bases). Sequencing was carried out using PBMCs. This TCR came from a man aged 35 to 55 in good health and CMV-seropositive. The CDR3 nucleotides are TGTGCCAGCAGCTTATTTGACAGGAGTGTTTGGGGCTACACCTTC. Its protein product is CASSLFDRSVWGYTF.